This TCR beta chain appears in the sequencing data of a study of Tregs in tolerant kidney transplant recipients. General study points: Tregs expanded with activated donor B cells seemed most donor-specific. Changing PCR primers prevented nucleotide comparison between some patients' samples.

The table came from immunoSEQ multiplex PCR; TCRdb's copy has only in-frame clones and leaves some out. The sample's table shows about 48,000 clones. Comments on this clone: The antigen remains unidentified. The read gets to within 3 residues of the CDR3 end, and the germline J gene fills in the rest.

The CDR3 extends over 13 amino acids. Germline V gives CDR1 WNHNN, CDR2 SYGVQD (reference sequence). V was clipped by 6 bases and J by 3 bases; unmatched bases: 3. V and J are TRBV10-1 and TRBJ2-5; 8 positions match TRBD1. This clonotype was sampled from a human donor who received a combined kidney and bone marrow transplant. The sequenced sample was CD4+ T cells from blood, obtained before the transplant. Incomplete CDR3 DNA: TGCGCCAGCAGCCGGGACAGGAAAGAGACC. It encodes CASSRDRKET. In full, the CDR3 is CASSRDRKETQYF.